A selection of T cell receptor beta chains follows, all from one sample in a study of early T cells in non-severe SARS-CoV-2 infection. TCRdb fed the 5' RACE reads into MiXCR, producing one record per CDR3 protein. The sample includes nearly 30,000 distinct CDR3 sequences, about 6.1% of them seen just once. The sequenced material came from whole blood. These receptor sequences come from an adult who was a healthcare worker with PCR-confirmed SARS-CoV-2 infection or an uninfected control (not recorded which). Each CDR3 is given with its conserved first and last residue. D genes are given only for firm matches. The size entry is marked missing in some rows and otherwise reads once, few, many or a size class.

j_gene	d_gene	v_gene	abundance	CDR3nt	CDR3aa
TRBJ2-5	TRBD2	TRBV5-8	many	TGTGCCAGCAGCTTGGCCGCGGGGGGAGAGACCCAGTACTTC	CASSLAAGGETQYF
TRBJ2-3	NA	TRBV11-3	NA	TGTGCCAGCAGCTCAGGGAGTTGGTCAGATACGCAGTATTTT	CASSSGSWSDTQYF
TRBJ2-5	NA	TRBV7-2	many	TGTGCCAGCAGCTTAGGGCAGTCACCCTCCCAAGAGACCCAGTACTTC	CASSLGQSPSQETQYF
TRBJ2-1	TRBD2	TRBV9	many	TGTGCCAGCAGCTTTGGACTAGTAACCTACAATGAGCAGTTCTTC	CASSFGLVTYNEQFF
TRBJ2-4	NA	TRBV7-8	many	TGTGCCAGCAGCTTAGGAGGTTGGGGGGCCGGCAAAAACATTCAGTACTTC	CASSLGGWGAGKNIQYF
TRBJ2-1	NA	TRBV18	medium-sized	TGTGCCAGCTCACCAGCGGGGCATGAGCAGTTCTTC	CASSPAGHEQFF
TRBJ2-5	TRBD2	TRBV4-1	many	TGCGCCAGCAGCCACGAACTCGGCGGGGGGGCCTCTTTGGAGACCCAGTACTTC	CASSHELGGGASLETQYF
TRBJ2-4	TRBD2	TRBV28	many	TGTGCCAGCAGTCGCCCTAGCGGGGGGGGAAACATTCAGTACTTC	CASSRPSGGGNIQYF
TRBJ2-1	TRBD2	TRBV15	many	TGTGCCACCAGCACGGGACTAGCCAATGAGCAGTTCTTC	CATSTGLANEQFF
TRBJ1-1	NA	TRBV25-1	NA	TGTGCCAGCAGTGTGGACAGCATCACTGAAGCTTTCTTT	CASSVDSITEAFF
TRBJ2-6	NA	TRBV4-3	NA	TGCGCCAGCAGCCAGGGGATTGGTTTTGGGGCCAACGTCCTGACTTTC	CASSQGIGFGANVLTF
TRBJ2-5	NA	TRBV21-1	few	TGTGCCAGCAGCCCCATAAAAGCACAAGAGACCCAGTACTTC	CASSPIKAQETQYF
TRBJ1-5	TRBD1	TRBV19	many	TGTGCCAGTAGTACGACAGGGGCCCACAATCAGCCCCAGCATTTT	CASSTTGAHNQPQHF
TRBJ2-5	NA	TRBV28	NA	TGTGCCAGCAGTTTAATATCGGCATCTCAGTACTTC	CASSLISASQYF
TRBJ2-5	TRBD1	TRBV20-1	many	TGCAGTGCTACGACAAACAGGGGACAAGAGACCCAGTACTTC	CSATTNRGQETQYF
TRBJ2-3	NA	TRBV7-2	many	TGTGCCAGCAGCTTGAGGAGTGCGGCAGATACGCAGTATTTT	CASSLRSAADTQYF
TRBJ2-1	TRBD2	TRBV29-1	many	TGCAGCGTTGAAGAACTAGCGGGGGGATATGAGCAGTTCTTC	CSVEELAGGYEQFF
TRBJ1-1	NA	TRBV7-3	NA	TGTGCCAGCAGCTTAAGCGCGGCAGAAAAAGCTTTCTTT	CASSLSAAEKAFF
TRBJ1-2	NA	TRBV7-9	many	TGTGCCAGCAGCACGCCCACAGGCCCCAACTATGGCTACACCTTC	CASSTPTGPNYGYTF
TRBJ1-1	NA	TRBV6-2/TRBV6-3	few	TGTGCCAGCAGTTTCTCCGCTTCCGACCGAACAAACACTGAAGCTTTCTTT	CASSFSASDRTNTEAFF
TRBJ2-4	TRBD2	TRBV7-2	many	TGTGCCAGCAGCTTAGAAGCGGGGGGGAGGACTCTAGCCAAAAACATTCAGTACTTC	CASSLEAGGRTLAKNIQYF
TRBJ1-3	NA	TRBV11-2	many	TGTGCCAGCAGCGACGCGAAGGGAAGGAGCTCTGGAAACACCATATATTTT	CASSDAKGRSSGNTIYF